This note documents a single T cell receptor (beta chain) sequence. This record comes from a study of control samples from healthy donors and cancer patients. This CDR3 is 16 amino acids long. V lost 4 bases, J lost 5 bases, and 5 bases stayed unmatched. From germline, CDR1 is SGHRS and CDR2 YFSETQ. TCRdb's copy holds only in-frame clones and misses some; the assay was immunoSEQ multiplex PCR. The sample contains over 85,000 clones, roughly 83% of which appear only once. Source material: PBMCs. J is TRBJ2-1 and V is TRBV5-1; 14 nucleotides align to TRBD2. The source is a man between 65 and 85 years old with lung cancer. In nucleotides, the CDR3 is TGCGCCAGCAGCGTACCGGGACTAGCGGGGGACAATGAGCAGTTCTTC. Translation: CASSVPGLAGDNEQFF.